The clone carrying this T cell receptor (beta chain) was counted many times. This entry comes from a study of T cells in Graves' hyperthyroidism and ophthalmopathy. Researchers defined stable Graves' hyperthyroidism as no ophthalmopathy progression within 18 months. Patients aged 18 to 65 had newly diagnosed hyperthyroidism that had lasted under 2 months. Germline V CDR1 and CDR2: SGHTA, FQGNSA. This CDR3 is built from 15 residues. J gave up 3 bases and V 4 bases, and 8 bases lay outside the gene matches. What was amplified from RNA transcripts were TCR beta CDR3 regions. The TCR CDR3 first-round RT-PCR relied on the HTBI primer set. One entry per CDR3 protein, called by TCRdb with MiXCR from the multiplex PCR reads. The sample carries roughly 200,000 distinct CDR3 sequences, approximately 16% recorded once.

The origin of this receptor is a man between 40 and 49 years old with Graves' hyperthyroidism. Sequenced sample: blood. The chain has TRBV7-2 and TRBJ2-7; 8 positions agree with TRBD2. The CDR3 sequence: CASSYRGLGGYEQYF. The CDR3 bases are TGTGCCAGCAGCTATAGGGGACTAGGGGGCTACGAGCAGTACTTC.